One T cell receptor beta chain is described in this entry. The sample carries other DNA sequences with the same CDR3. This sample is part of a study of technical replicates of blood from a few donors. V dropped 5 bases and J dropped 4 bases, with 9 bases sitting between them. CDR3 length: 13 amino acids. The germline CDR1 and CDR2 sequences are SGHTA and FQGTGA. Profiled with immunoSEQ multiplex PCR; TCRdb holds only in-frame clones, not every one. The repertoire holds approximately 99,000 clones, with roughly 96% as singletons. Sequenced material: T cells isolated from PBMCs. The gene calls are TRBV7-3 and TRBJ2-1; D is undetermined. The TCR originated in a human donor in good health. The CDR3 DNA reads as TGTGCCAGCAGCCAGACTCTATACAATGAGCAGTTCTTC. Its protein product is CASSQTLYNEQFF.